Shown below are 23 T cell receptor beta chains from a single sample sequenced in a study of shared clonotypes between healthy human individuals. Libraries were prepared by immunoSEQ multiplex PCR; TCRdb keeps only in-frame clonotypes and omits some of them. Among 600,000 to 750,000 clones listed, about two thirds were seen once. The source material was memory CD4+ T cells sorted from blood. The subset was: CD45RA-negative fraction. Receptors were obtained from a woman younger than 45 in good health.

The V and J genes are TRBV28 and TRBJ2-7; TRBD2 matches 9 bases. The germline CDR1 and CDR2 sequences are MDHEN and SYDVKM. The junction had 14 bases not matched to a gene; V was cut back by 8 bases and J by 9 bases. CDR3 length: 14 residues. In DNA, the CDR3 is TGTGCCAGCTCCTCGGGCGGGAGGGCCGTTCGGCAGTACTTC. Amino acids: CASSSGGRAVRQYF.

V is TRBV7-2 and J is TRBJ2-6, with D unresolved. The germline gives CDR1 SGHTA, CDR2 FQGNSA. This CDR3 spans 15 amino acids. Trimming took off 2 bases at V and 4 bases at J, with 9 bases between the two ends. The CDR3 DNA sequence: TGTGCCAGCAGCTTATCTAGGGCCGGGGCCAACGTCCTGACTTTC. Its translation is CASSLSRAGANVLTF.

The chain couples TRBV10-2 to TRBJ1-5, with TRBD1 matching 8 bases. Germline lookup yields CDR1 WSHSY and CDR2 SAAADI. The ends lost 7 bases at V and 4 bases at J; junction bases unmatched: 9. CDR3 length equals 15 residues. The CDR3 protein is CASKDRVGLNQPQHF. The CDR3 coding sequence is TGCGCCAGCAAGGACAGGGTGGGGCTAAATCAGCCCCAGCATTTT.

J is TRBJ2-2 and V is TRBV18, with TRBD1 matching over 10 bases. The germline V gene has CDR1 KGHSH and CDR2 LQKENI. The trim removed 1 base at V and 4 bases at J, leaving 3 bases unmatched. The CDR3 is made up of 16 amino acids. CDR3 amino acids: CASSPQGTGVTGELFF. CDR3 in DNA: TGTGCCAGCTCACCACAGGGGACAGGGGTCACCGGGGAGCTGTTTTTT.

CDR3 DNA: TGTGCCAGCAGCATGGACAGGGAGAATTCACCCCTCCACTTT. This encodes CASSMDRENSPLHF. The chain carries TRBV5-4 and TRBJ1-6; TRBD1 agrees at 8 bases. The CDR3 consists of 14 residues. The V and J ends lost 4 bases and 7 bases, in that order; junction bases with no gene match: 4. Per the germline V gene, CDR1 is SGHNT and CDR2 is YYREEE (reference sequence).

V usage is TRBV28 and J usage is TRBJ2-7; TRBD1 or TRBD2 may be the D gene (5 bases each). The V end lost 7 bases, the J end lost 2 bases, and 15 bases lay between the germline ends. This CDR3 contains 14 residues. CDR1 is MDHEN and CDR2 is SYDVKM in the germline V gene. CDR3 nucleotide sequence: TGTGCCAGCACGTGGGGGTCAGCGGCCTACGAGCAGTACTTC. It translates to CASTWGSAAYEQYF.

The chain couples TRBV6-5 to TRBJ2-6, with D possibly being TRBD1 or TRBD2 (5 bases each). This CDR3 comprises 16 residues. Between the trimmed V and J ends, which lost 4 bases and 3 bases, there was a span of 13 bases. In germline, CDR1 is MNHEY, CDR2 SVGAGI. The DNA for the CDR3 is TGTGCCAGCAGTTTCTCCGGGGCCAGTGGGGCCAACGTCCTGACTTTC. Translating it yields CASSFSGASGANVLTF.

The chain couples TRBV28 to TRBJ2-6; a possible D gene is TRBD1 (5 bases). Deletions cut 4 bases from V and 0 bases from J, with 10 bases between. The germline V gene has CDR1 MDHEN and CDR2 SYDVKM. The CDR3 has 16 residues. The CDR3 DNA reads as TGTGCCAGCAGTTCGCCAGGGAACTCTGGGGCCAACGTCCTGACTTTC. Translating gives CASSSPGNSGANVLTF.

The genes are TRBV19 and TRBJ1-2, with 8 bases that match TRBD1. Germline V gives CDR1 LNHDA, CDR2 SQIVND (reference sequence). The ends lost 10 bases at V and 2 bases at J; junction bases unmatched: 6. This CDR3 spans 13 amino acids. CDR3 sequence: CATSRTGNYGYTF. The CDR3 nucleotides are TGTGCCACCAGTCGGACAGGGAACTATGGCTACACCTTC.

CDR3 in DNA: TGTGCCAGCAGCGCGCCAGCGGGAGGGCCCTACAATGAGCAGTTCTTC. Protein: CASSAPAGGPYNEQFF. V gene TRBV7-1 combines with J gene TRBJ2-1; TRBD2 matches 10 bases. TRBV7-1 is annotated as an ORF whose role is uncertain. This CDR3 spans 16 amino acids. J lost 2 bases, V lost 5 bases, and 6 bases had no gene match.

The chain is built from TRBV4-1 and TRBJ2-2; 9 nucleotides match TRBD1. The CDR3 is 15 amino acids. V trimming: 6 bases; J trimming: 6 bases; junction bases outside the gene matches: 8. CDR1 is MGHRA, CDR2 YSYEKL, per germline. Written as DNA, the CDR3 is TGCGCCAGCAGACAGGGGGCCGTTTGGGCCGGGGAGCTGTTTTTT. Translation: CASRQGAVWAGELFF.

This clone was observed a few times. The chain couples TRBV11-3 to TRBJ1-5, with D uncertain. The CDR3 consists of 10 residues. V lost 5 bases to trimming and J lost 16 bases, with 12 bases between them. CDR1 and CDR2 (germline): SGHNT, YENEEA. The CDR3 DNA reads TGTGCCAGCAGCATCCATATCCCCCATTTT. This codes for CASSIHIPHF.

This rearrangement joins TRBV11-3 to TRBJ2-3; the match to TRBD2 covers 8 bases. Germline V gives CDR1 SGHNT, CDR2 YENEEA. Trimming at V came to 0 bases and at J to 6 bases, leaving 8 bases not matched to a gene. The CDR3 covers 16 residues. Here the CDR3 reads CASSLDAGGGSDTQYF. The CDR3 DNA is TGTGCCAGCAGCTTAGACGCGGGGGGCGGGTCGGATACGCAGTATTTT.

Concerning this clone itself: Other DNA sequences of this sample code for an identical CDR3. The CDR3 region has the DNA TGTGCCAGCTCACCGGCGGGGAATCAGCCCCAGCATTTT. Protein product: CASSPAGNQPQHF. The J gene is TRBJ1-5, the V gene TRBV18; D not resolved. CDR3 length: 13 residues. CDR1 and CDR2 (germline): KGHSH, LQKENI. The V end lost 3 bases, the J end lost 4 bases, and 7 bases lay between the germline ends. The variable domain in full, completed from reference TRBV18 and TRBJ1-5, reads NAGVMQNPRHLVRRRGQEARLRCSPMKGHSHVYWYRQLPEEGLKFMVYLQKENIIDESGMPKERFSAEFPKEGPSILRIQQVVRGDSAAYFCASSPAGNQPQHFGDGTRLSIL.

The chain employs TRBV6-4 and TRBJ2-2; D uncertain. The V end lost 2 bases, the J end lost 0 bases, and 4 bases lay between the germline ends. Germline CDR1 MRHNA, CDR2 SNTAGT. CDR3 size: 14 residues. CDR3 loop: CASSDLANTGELFF. DNA of the CDR3: TGTGCCAGCAGTGACCTAGCGAACACCGGGGAGCTGTTTTTT.

V and J are TRBV18 and TRBJ2-7; 10 nucleotides line up with TRBD2. This CDR3 region has 17 residues. V shed 3 bases and J 6 bases; nucleotides not matched to a gene: 14. In germline, CDR1 is KGHSH, CDR2 LQKENI. The CDR3 DNA reads as TGTGCCAGCTCACCGGTTCAAGCGGGAGGGCCGGGCGGCGAGCAGTACTTC. This sequence encodes CASSPVQAGGPGGEQYF.

The gene calls are TRBV30 and TRBJ1-5; no clear D gene. Germline values: CDR1 GTSNPN, CDR2 SVGIG (reference sequence). The CDR3 runs 15 residues. V lost 2 bases and J 2 bases, leaving 13 bases between the germline ends. The DNA of the CDR3 is TGTGCCTGGAGTAAAAGGACCTCGGGCAATCAGCCCCAGCATTTT. Encoded protein: CAWSKRTSGNQPQHF.

This chain connects TRBV4-1 to TRBJ1-4, with TRBD1 matching over 9 bases. Germline V CDR1 and CDR2: MGHRA, YSYEKL. The V segment lost 4 bases and the J segment 0 bases; nucleotides outside the gene matches: 15. The CDR3 has 20 residues. The CDR3 bases are TGCGCCAGCAGCCGAGACGCTCGCCGGACAGGGGACACAACTAATGAAAAACTGTTTTTT. Translated, it gives CASSRDARRTGDTTNEKLFF.

The chain joins TRBV28 to TRBJ2-2; possible D gene TRBD2, 5 bases. The V end lost 6 bases, the J end lost 4 bases, and 9 bases lay between the germline ends. Germline lookup yields CDR1 MDHEN and CDR2 SYDVKM. The CDR3 extends over 13 amino acids. CDR3 sequence: CASSRELTGELFF. CDR3 sequence (DNA): TGTGCCAGCAGCCGGGAACTCACCGGGGAGCTGTTTTTT.

The chain couples TRBV30 to TRBJ1-1; perhaps TRBD1 as D (5 bases). The germline V gene encodes CDR1 GTSNPN and CDR2 SVGIG (reference sequence). The CDR3 spans 14 residues. V lost 0 bases and J lost 5, with 13 bases in between. The CDR3 bases are TGTGCCTGGAGTGTAGTAGGGGCGGGGACTGAAGCTTTCTTT. It encodes CAWSVVGAGTEAFF.

This clone was recorded once. This chain connects TRBV2 to TRBJ2-7, with D uncertain. Between the trimmed V and J ends, which lost 8 bases and 0 bases, there was a span of 11 bases. The CDR3 is made up of 13 amino acids. Germline V lookup: CDR1 SNHLY, CDR2 FYNNEI. As DNA, the CDR3 is TGTGCCAGCGCGGCGCCAAGCTCCTACGAGCAGTACTTC. Its translation: CASAAPSSYEQYF.

CDR3: CASSPSTVSGEQYF. As DNA, the CDR3 is TGTGCCAGCAGTCCCTCTACCGTATCAGGCGAGCAGTACTTC. The chain links TRBV6-5 to TRBJ2-7; D call uncertain. Germline V gene lookup returns CDR1 MNHEY and CDR2 SVGAGI. The CDR3 is made up of 14 amino acids. The ends were cut back, 5 bases at V and 6 bases at J, with 17 bases in the middle.

This clone showed up just a few times. The V gene is TRBV7-9, the J gene TRBJ1-2; TRBD1 agrees at 10 bases. This CDR3 contains 17 residues. Germline values: CDR1 SEHNR, CDR2 FQNEAQ (reference sequence). V gave up 4 bases and J gave up 5 bases; unmatched junction bases: 13. The CDR3 bases are TGTGCCAGCAGCTCACTGGCCGCGCCGGGACAGGGGTATGGCTACACCTTC. Encoded protein: CASSSLAAPGQGYGYTF.